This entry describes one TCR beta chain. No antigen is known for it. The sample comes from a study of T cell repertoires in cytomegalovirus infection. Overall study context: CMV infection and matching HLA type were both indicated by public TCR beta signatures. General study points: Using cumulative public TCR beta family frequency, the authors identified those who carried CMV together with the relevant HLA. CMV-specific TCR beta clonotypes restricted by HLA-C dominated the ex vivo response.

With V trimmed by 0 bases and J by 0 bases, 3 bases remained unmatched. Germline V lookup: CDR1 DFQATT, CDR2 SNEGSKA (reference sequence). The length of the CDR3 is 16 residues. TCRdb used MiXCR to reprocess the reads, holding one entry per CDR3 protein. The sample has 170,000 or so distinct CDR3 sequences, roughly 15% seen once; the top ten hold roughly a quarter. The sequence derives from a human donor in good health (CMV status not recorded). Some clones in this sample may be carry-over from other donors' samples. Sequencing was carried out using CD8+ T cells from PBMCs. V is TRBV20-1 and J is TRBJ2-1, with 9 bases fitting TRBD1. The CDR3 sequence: CSARDGTGSSYNEQFF. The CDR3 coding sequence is TGCAGTGCTAGAGATGGGACAGGGAGCTCCTACAATGAGCAGTTCTTC.